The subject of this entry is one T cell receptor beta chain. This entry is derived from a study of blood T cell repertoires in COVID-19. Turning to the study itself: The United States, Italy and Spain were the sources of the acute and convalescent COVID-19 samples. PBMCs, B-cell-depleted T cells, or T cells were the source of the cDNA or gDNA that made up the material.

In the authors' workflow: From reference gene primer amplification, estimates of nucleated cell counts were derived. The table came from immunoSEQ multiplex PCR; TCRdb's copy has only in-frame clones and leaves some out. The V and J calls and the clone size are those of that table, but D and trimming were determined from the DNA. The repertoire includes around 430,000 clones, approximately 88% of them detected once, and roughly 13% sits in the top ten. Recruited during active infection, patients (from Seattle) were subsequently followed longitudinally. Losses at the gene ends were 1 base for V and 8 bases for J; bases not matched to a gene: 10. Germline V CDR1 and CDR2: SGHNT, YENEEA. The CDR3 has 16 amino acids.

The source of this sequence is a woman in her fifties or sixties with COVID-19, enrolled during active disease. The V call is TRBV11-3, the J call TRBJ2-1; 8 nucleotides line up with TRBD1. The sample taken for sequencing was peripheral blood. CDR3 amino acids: CASSLGGRQGRDEQFF. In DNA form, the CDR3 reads TGTGCCAGCAGCTTAGGAGGTAGACAGGGGAGAGATGAGCAGTTCTTC.